This T cell receptor beta chain was profiled in a study of T cells in Graves' hyperthyroidism and ophthalmopathy. RNA transcripts gave rise to amplified TCR beta CDR3 regions. The primer set for the first-round RT-PCR of the TCR CDR3 was HTBI. One entry per CDR3 protein results from TCRdb running MiXCR on the multiplex PCR reads. The sample has about half a million distinct CDR3 sequences, nearly 20% seen once. Cells are PBMCs isolated from roughly 9.3 ml of fresh blood. Study-wide points: The model identified upcoming ophthalmopathy a median approximately six months ahead of onset.

Germline assignment: CDR1 SGDLS and CDR2 YYNGEE. V lost 4 bases to trimming and J lost 6 bases, with 21 bases between them. CDR3 size: 16 residues. Details on this clonotype: Its antigen is currently unknown.

Sequencing was done on a sample of blood. This TCR came from a man aged 35-49 years with Graves' ophthalmopathy. The chain joins TRBV9 to TRBJ2-3; tentatively, D is TRBD2 (6 bases). Here the CDR3 DNA reads TGTGCCAGCAGCCCCCACAGAGGGCTAGCGACGGATACGCAGTATTTT. Its translation: CASSPHRGLATDTQYF.